This T cell receptor beta chain was sequenced for a study of T cells in Graves' hyperthyroidism and ophthalmopathy. Study summary: Peripheral blood was obtained at initial diagnosis, preceding any treatment. Study results and limitations: Ophthalmopathy and stable hyperthyroidism were told apart by a 13 V-J model.

Turning to this clonotype: Its antigen is not identified.

RNA transcripts provided the source from which TCR beta CDR3 regions were amplified. Researchers ran a first-round RT-PCR on the TCR CDR3 using the HTBI primer set. TCRdb passed the multiplex PCR reads through MiXCR, listing each CDR3 protein once. This sample has over 700,000 distinct CDR3 sequences; approximately 40% occur once, and the top ten carry roughly 31%. Patients aged 18 to 65 with hyperthyroidism were newly diagnosed, with duration under 2 months. Diagnosing involved the use of clinical symptoms, serum thyroxine and TRAb, thyroid ultrasound and orbital computed tomography. V lost 6 bases, J lost 3 bases, and 18 bases lay in between. CDR1 is MNHNS and CDR2 is SASEGT in the germline V gene. There are 16 residues in the CDR3.

This clonotype was obtained from a woman aged 40 to 49 with Graves' hyperthyroidism. V is TRBV6-1 and J is TRBJ1-5; D is unclear. The sample comprised blood. This chain's CDR3 is CASRPAVSTVNQPQHF. The CDR3 region has the DNA TGTGCCAGCAGGCCTGCCGTTTCCACCGTCAATCAGCCCCAGCATTTT.